This T cell receptor beta chain was sequenced for a study of cytomegalovirus exposure and HLA in healthy donors. Study findings and constraints: A previous analysis found most TCR beta V segments productive roughly 87% or roughly 30% of the time.

Primers for the PCR totalled 60 Vbeta and 13 Jbeta. The repertoire was sequenced with immunoSEQ multiplex PCR; TCRdb's copy has only in-frame clones and lacks some. Among about 160,000 clones listed, roughly 79% were seen once. This CDR3 region has 16 residues. V gave up 5 bases and J gave up 3 bases; unmatched junction bases: 4. The germline V gene encodes CDR1 SGHTA and CDR2 FQGNSA. This clone was seen a single time. Its antigen is not known. The source of this sequence is a young man in good health and CMV-seronegative. V is TRBV7-2 and J is TRBJ2-1; 13 nucleotides line up with TRBD2. The sample was PBMCs. In DNA form, the CDR3 reads TGTGCCAGCAGCCGACGGACTAGCGGGAGCTACAATGAGCAGTTCTTC. Its translation: CASSRRTSGSYNEQFF.